Described below is a single T cell receptor beta chain sequence and its context. This record belongs to a study of T cells expressing NK-cell markers. The CDR3 extends over 13 amino acids. Germline V CDR1 and CDR2: SGHDT, YYEEEE. TCRdb re-called the 5' RACE reads and shows each CDR3 protein once, DNA omitted. The table for this sample gives roughly 180,000 distinct CDR3 sequences. This chain joins TRBV5-6 and TRBJ2-2. The TCR sequence derives from a woman aged 18 to 75 in good health. The source material was blood T cells: a sorted CD56 or NKG2C T cell subset, CD4+ or CD8+ T cells, or bulk PBMC T cells (not recorded which). The CDR3 spells CASNGVNTGELFF.